This T cell receptor (beta chain) was identified during a study of cytotoxic CD8 clonotypes in ibrutinib-treated CLL (dated by TCRdb to the early 2020s). Some background on the complete study: The cohort had some eleven relapsed/refractory and approximately 15 treatment-naive patients; fewer than 18 were IGHV unmutated. Responses were partial in roughly 24 patients and complete in 2; after median about 70 months follow-up, some 14 stayed in remission and some twelve progressed. Cryopreserved peripheral blood mononuclear cells were obtained before treatment, at response, and at either sustained remission or disease progression. Longitudinal samples were obtainable from about 30% of the roughly 90 participants in the trial. An average of about 250,000 productive templates and 80,000 to 95,000 productive rearrangements was obtained per sample. Samples at response were collected after a median of approximately twelve months of treatment, with a range of about 6 to 36 months.

The goal of deep resolution MiSeq sequencing was a depth between 1 in 1 million and 1 in 200,000 T cells, and coverage averaged 10x per clonotype. TCR beta libraries were generated with the immunoSEQ hsTCRB Kit. In the paper's pipeline: ImmunoSEQ Data Assistant and ImmunoSEQ Analyzer were used for data analysis, and V, D and J genes were assigned according to IMGT definitions. Clonality, which ranges from 0 to 1, was calculated by subtracting the normalized Shannon entropy of productive rearrangement frequencies from one. Public clonotype analysis was restricted to overrepresented clonotypes comprising at least 0.05% of each patient's repertoire. Repertoires from thirteen age-matched healthy donors in immuneACCESS were used as clonality controls. TCRdb stores this immuneACCESS table with in-frame sequences only. Part of the clones is absent; in the studies checked, under half of the shortfall reflects unresolved V genes, and no reason is known for the rest. Clone size and the V and J calls come from that table; the DNA yielded D and trimming. The sample yields about 7,600 clones; 79% were counted once. The ten largest account for more than 3.5% of the sample.

Notes on this clone: It has no known antigen specificity. The record has no base qualities; no much larger clone is one base away.

Roughly 1.8 micrograms of genomic DNA were extracted from cryopreserved PBMCs for TCR beta library preparation. Longitudinal blood samples from CLL patients on ibrutinib monotherapy were analyzed using high-throughput TCR beta sequencing. The patients took part in an open-label, single-center phase 2 trial of ibrutinib monotherapy. Relative to germline, V is 0 bases shorter and J is 6 bases shorter, with 14 bases between their ends. The CDR3 runs 15 residues from the cysteine to the phenylalanine. CDR3 DNA only is kept here, 45 bases in frame from base 1. CDR1 and CDR2 are read off the germline V gene (reference sequence) as SGHNT and YYREEE. The paper as a whole reports these results and caveats: Public clonotypes were rare and either contracted or stayed stable during treatment, and the rise in clonality at ibrutinib response reflected the expansion of private clonotypes. Clonality increased at ibrutinib response, stayed stable in sustained remission, and fell back toward baseline at progression. Baseline clonality exceeded that of age-matched healthy donors and correlated strongly with circulating CD8+ T-cell counts. Sampling times were not matched between patients in sustained remission and patients whose disease was progressing, and lymph node repertoires were not examined.

This receptor chain uses TRBV5-4 and TRBJ2-3; TRBD2 is a possible D gene, resting on 5 matching bases. This TCR was sampled from a human donor with chronic lymphocytic leukemia. Specimen: PBMCs, collected before ibrutinib treatment. Here is the DNA: TGTGCCAGCAGCTTGGCCAGCACCCCGGGGGATACGCAGTATTTT. This yields the protein CASSLASTPGDTQYF.